This paragraph covers one T cell receptor (beta chain) sequence. This sample was taken from a study of blood T cell repertoires in COVID-19. The germline CDR1 and CDR2 sequences are SGHRS and YFSETQ. The CDR3 spans 15 residues. V lost 5 bases, J lost 8 bases, and 8 bases stayed unmatched. Profiled with immunoSEQ multiplex PCR; TCRdb holds only in-frame clones, not every one. The profile shows more than 95,000 clones, about 89% of them singletons. The sequenced sample consisted of peripheral blood. The sequence derives from a man between 50 and 59 years old with acute or convalescent COVID-19. V is TRBV5-1 and J is TRBJ2-1; 12 bases fit TRBD2. This chain's CDR3 is CASRKASGRGDEQFF. The CDR3 DNA sequence: TGCGCCAGCAGAAAGGCTAGCGGGAGGGGCGATGAGCAGTTCTTC.